These 2 T cell receptor beta chains share one sample of origin, sequenced in a study of shared clonotypes between healthy human individuals. TCRdb's table, derived via immunoSEQ multiplex PCR, lists solely in-frame clones and lacks some. The sample gives about 1 million clones, around 76% of which show up once; approximately 1.5% is in the top ten. Sequenced sample: memory CD4+ T cells sorted from blood. Subset noted: CD45RA-negative fraction. The receptors were sampled from a man younger than 35 in good health.

This chain uses TRBV5-4 with TRBJ2-3; 8 bases are a match to TRBD1. Looked up from germline, CDR1 is SGHNT and CDR2 is YYREEE (reference sequence). The CDR3 length is 14 residues. The ends lost 0 bases at V and 6 bases at J; junction bases unmatched: 3. The CDR3 reads CASSLGQGPDTQYF. CDR3 nucleotide sequence: TGTGCCAGCAGCTTGGGACAGGGGCCCGATACGCAGTATTTT.

This rearrangement joins TRBV6-1 to TRBJ2-3; 8 bases are shared with TRBD2. Germline lookup yields CDR1 MNHNS and CDR2 SASEGT. This CDR3 region has 15 residues. Trimming took 2 bases from V and 5 from J; bases not matched to a gene: 6. The CDR3 DNA follows: TGTGCCAGCAGTGAAATCGGAGCGGGAGTAGATACGCAGTATTTT. Residues: CASSEIGAGVDTQYF.